The source of this TCR beta chain is a study of lymphopenia after photon versus proton radiotherapy. V lost 4 bases, J lost 4 bases, and 15 bases lay in between. The CDR3 covers 14 residues. Germline values: CDR1 SGHRS, CDR2 YFSETQ. This clone was counted only a few times. Its antigen is currently unknown. Clones were sequenced by immunoSEQ multiplex PCR, and TCRdb holds only the in-frame ones, with some missing. The sample contains 53,000 or so clones, about four fifths of which appear only once. Study results and limitations: Under photons, naive T cells and diversity fell while effector/memory populations rose.

The origin of this receptor is a man aged 45-60 years with gastric cancer. The sample was peripheral blood, taken from a patient treated with photon-based radiotherapy. The rearrangement links TRBV5-1 to TRBJ2-7; either TRBD1 or TRBD2 may fit D (5 bases each). Written as DNA, the CDR3 is TGCGCCAGCAGCCGGGGACCAGACAGTTACGAGCAGTACTTC. It is translated as CASSRGPDSYEQYF. The full variable domain, completed using reference TRBV5-1 and TRBJ2-7, is KAGVTQTPRYLIKTRGQQVTLSCSPISGHRSVSWYQQTPGQGLQFLFEYFSETQRNKGNFPGRFSGRQFSNSRSEMNVSTLELGDSALYLCASSRGPDSYEQYFGPGTRLTVT.